These T cell receptor beta chains were read from a single sample in a study of OX40 agonist ivuxolimab in advanced cancers. Assay used: immunoSEQ multiplex PCR; TCRdb lists only in-frame clones, some missing. The sample yields tens of thousands of clones, roughly 90% seen once. This specimen consisted of CD4+ or CD8+ T cells sorted from blood, obtained in a trial of the OX40 agonist ivuxolimab. These receptors were taken from an adult with an advanced solid tumor such as melanoma, head and neck, liver or kidney cancer. Each CDR3 is given with its conserved first and last residue. The order of the fields is J gene, V gene, clone size, D gene, CDR3 protein, CDR3 DNA. A D gene is named only where the DNA matches it firmly. Expanded clones get a size class; other rows say once, few or many, or leave the size out.

>TRBJ1-2|TRBV7-2|-|-
CASSLSYGTHGYTF
TGTGCCAGCAGCTTATCTTACGGGACCCATGGCTACACCTTC
>TRBJ2-1|TRBV18|-|-
CASSLWGDEQFF
TGTGCCAGCTCCTTATGGGGGGATGAGCAGTTCTTC
>TRBJ2-1|TRBV13|-|-
CASSSPPAASLNEQFF
TGTGCCAGCAGCTCACCCCCGGCCGCCTCTCTCAATGAGCAGTTCTTC
>TRBJ2-1|TRBV6-5|-|TRBD2
CASTTRGLAGGEQFF
TGTGCCAGCACCACACGGGGACTAGCGGGGGGTGAGCAGTTCTTC
>TRBJ2-1|TRBV27|-|-
CASRRAGSSYNEQFF
TGTGCCAGCAGGCGCGCGGGGAGCTCCTACAATGAGCAGTTCTTC
>TRBJ2-5|TRBV6-1|-|TRBD2
CATGTSGRETQYF
TGTGCCACCGGGACTAGCGGTCGAGAGACCCAGTACTTC
>TRBJ2-3|TRBV12-5|-|TRBD1
CASGKDRGQSDTQYF
TGTGCTAGTGGTAAGGACAGGGGGCAATCAGATACGCAGTATTTT
>TRBJ1-5|TRBV7-6|few|-
CASSLARDQPQHF
TGTGCCAGCAGCTTAGCGAGGGATCAGCCCCAGCATTTT
>TRBJ2-2|TRBV2|-|-
CASRGGGVTGELFF
TGTGCCAGCAGAGGTGGAGGGGTTACCGGGGAGCTGTTTTTT
>TRBJ2-5|TRBV29-1|-|-
CSVEEGRKATQYF
TGCAGCGTTGAAGAAGGGAGGAAAGCGACCCAGTACTTC
>TRBJ2-1|TRBV4-2|-|TRBD2
CASSQDRSTSGGKTLEQFF
TGTGCCAGCAGCCAAGACAGGTCGACTAGCGGGGGGAAGACCCTTGAGCAGTTCTTC
>TRBJ1-5|TRBV30|-|-
CAWSPGVNQPQHF
TGTGCCTGGAGTCCAGGTGTCAATCAGCCCCAGCATTTT
>TRBJ1-1|TRBV9|-|-
CASSVSWRNTEAFF
TGTGCCAGCAGCGTTTCCTGGAGAAACACTGAAGCTTTCTTT
>TRBJ1-6|TRBV30|-|-
CAWSIQISSYNSPLHF
TGTGCCTGGAGTATACAGATTAGCTCCTATAATTCACCCCTCCACTTT
>TRBJ1-2|TRBV5-1|few|-
CASSADSNYGYTF
TGCGCCAGCAGCGCGGACAGTAACTATGGCTACACCTTC
>TRBJ1-5|TRBV2|-|-
CASSGTGYPNQPQHF
TGTGCCAGCAGTGGTACAGGGTACCCCAATCAGCCCCAGCATTTT
>TRBJ1-5|TRBV30|-|TRBD1
CAWSDRGNQPQHF
TGTGCCTGGAGTGACAGGGGAAATCAGCCCCAGCATTTT
>TRBJ1-5|TRBV5-6|-|-
CASTKRDAPNQPQHF
TGTGCCAGCACTAAAAGGGACGCACCCAATCAGCCCCAGCATTTT
>TRBJ2-3|TRBV7-3|-|-
CASSSPQETTQYF
TGTGCCAGCAGCTCCCCCCAGGAGACTACGCAGTATTTT
>TRBJ1-2|TRBV5-6|-|-
CASSLQGAYGYTF
TGTGCCAGCAGCCTACAGGGAGCCTATGGCTACACCTTC
>TRBJ1-2|TRBV2|once|-
CASSEGADYGYTF
TGTGCCAGCAGTGAAGGGGCAGACTATGGCTACACCTTC
>TRBJ2-1|TRBV29-1|once|-
CSASGTTRNEQFF
TGCAGCGCAAGCGGGACAACTCGCAATGAGCAGTTCTTC
>TRBJ2-7|TRBV6-1|-|-
CASGRQDYEQYF
TGTGCCAGCGGACGACAGGACTACGAGCAGTACTTC
>TRBJ2-7|TRBV29-1|-|-
CSVRQEWDEQYF
TGCAGCGTACGACAGGAGTGGGACGAGCAGTACTTC
>TRBJ1-1|TRBV27|-|-
CASSSGTPRNTEAFF
TGTGCCAGCAGTTCCGGGACACCCAGGAACACTGAAGCTTTCTTT
>TRBJ1-1|TRBV4-1|-|TRBD1
CASSQDKETGDFGAFF
TGCGCCAGCAGCCAAGATAAGGAGACAGGGGATTTTGGAGCTTTCTTT
>TRBJ1-3|TRBV18|-|-
CASSLSDGHSGNTIYF
TGTGCCAGCTCACTCTCGGACGGTCACTCTGGAAACACCATATATTTT
>TRBJ2-4|TRBV29-1|-|TRBD1
CSAYRQGGNIQYF
TGCAGCGCTTACCGACAGGGGGGTAACATTCAGTACTTC
>TRBJ2-1|TRBV10-3|-|-
CAISERGGTGLNEQFF
TGTGCCATCAGTGAGCGGGGGGGGACAGGGTTAAATGAGCAGTTCTTC
>TRBJ1-3|TRBV5-4|once|-
CASSRSRAQYSGNTIYF
TGTGCCAGCAGCCGGAGCAGGGCTCAATACTCTGGAAACACCATATATTTT
>TRBJ2-1|TRBV29-1|-|-
CSVERGRAYNEQFF
TGCAGCGTTGAACGGGGTCGAGCCTACAATGAGCAGTTCTTC
>TRBJ2-3|TRBV2|-|-
CASSEEGTQYF
TGTGCCAGCAGCGAAGAGGGTACGCAGTATTTT
>TRBJ1-2|TRBV29-1|-|-
CSVESGPGRVGYTF
TGCAGCGTTGAATCGGGACCAGGACGGGTAGGCTACACCTTC
>TRBJ1-2|TRBV30|-|-
CAWTPGGTSGYTF
TGTGCCTGGACCCCCGGGGGAACGAGTGGCTACACCTTC
>TRBJ2-3|TRBV29-1|few|-
CSVVEQVQSYTQYF
TGCAGCGTTGTGGAACAGGTCCAATCGTATACGCAGTATTTT
>TRBJ2-5|TRBV2|once|-
CASSPTRETQYF
TGTGCCAGCAGCCCGACAAGAGAGACCCAGTACTTC
>TRBJ1-4|TRBV18|-|-
CASSPAQSGNEKLFF
TGTGCCAGCTCACCTGCCCAGTCGGGTAATGAAAAACTGTTTTTT
>TRBJ2-7|TRBV6-5|-|TRBD1
CASSATGGEGEQYF
TGTGCCAGCAGTGCGACAGGGGGCGAAGGCGAGCAGTACTTC
>TRBJ1-5|TRBV6-6|-|-
CASSYRQGGNQPQHF
TGTGCCAGCAGTTACCGGCAGGGTGGCAATCAGCCCCAGCATTTT
>TRBJ1-5|TRBV19|-|-
CASSIKGENQPQHF
TGTGCCAGTAGTATCAAGGGGGAGAATCAGCCCCAGCATTTT
>TRBJ2-1|TRBV7-9|-|-
CASSLALAGEQFF
TGTGCCAGCAGCTTAGCTCTGGCTGGCGAGCAGTTCTTC
>TRBJ2-1|TRBV5-4|-|TRBD1
CASSLSGQSYNEQFF
TGTGCCAGCAGCCTGTCGGGACAGTCATACAATGAGCAGTTCTTC
>TRBJ2-7|TRBV11-3|few|-
CASSTGHSYEQYF
TGTGCCAGCAGCACGGGACACTCCTACGAGCAGTACTTC
>TRBJ2-5|TRBV14|-|-
CASSQNGGETQYF
TGTGCCAGCAGCCAGAACGGGGGCGAGACCCAGTACTTC
>TRBJ2-1|TRBV10-3|-|-
CAISEPGRNEQFF
TGTGCCATCAGTGAGCCGGGTCGAAATGAGCAGTTCTTC
>TRBJ2-5|TRBV7-8|-|-
CASSLVGPTVQETQYF
TGTGCCAGCAGCTTAGTAGGCCCTACCGTACAAGAGACCCAGTACTTC
>TRBJ1-1|TRBV2|few|-
CASSDVEDTEAFF
TGTGCCAGCAGTGACGTTGAGGACACTGAAGCTTTCTTT
>TRBJ2-2|TRBV5-1|-|-
CASSFMGQKNTGELFF
TGCGCCAGCAGCTTTATGGGACAAAAGAACACCGGGGAGCTGTTTTTT
>TRBJ2-3|TRBV5-4|few|-
CASSLRGSRTDTQYF
TGTGCCAGCAGCTTGAGGGGGAGTCGCACAGATACGCAGTATTTT
>TRBJ1-1|TRBV6-5|-|-
CASSTSGISTEAFF
TGTGCCAGCAGTACTTCAGGGATTAGCACTGAAGCTTTCTTT
>TRBJ1-2|TRBV18|-|-
CASSPRANSDYGYTF
TGTGCCAGCTCACCACGAGCCAACTCCGACTATGGCTACACCTTC
>TRBJ1-4|TRBV9|-|-
CASSPFGESNEKLFF
TGTGCCAGCAGCCCCTTCGGTGAGAGTAATGAAAAACTGTTTTTT
>TRBJ2-7|TRBV21-1|-|-
CASSKGSDGLTYEQYF
TGTGCCAGCAGCAAAGGGTCGGACGGGCTGACCTACGAGCAGTACTTC
>TRBJ2-3|TRBV2|-|TRBD1
CASYGQGADTQYF
TGTGCCAGCTACGGTCAGGGGGCAGATACGCAGTATTTT
>TRBJ2-1|TRBV30|-|TRBD2
CAWSVQNSGGGQFF
TGTGCCTGGAGTGTACAAAATAGCGGGGGAGGGCAGTTCTTC
>TRBJ1-2|TRBV6-1|-|-
CASSAPEGGNYGYTF
TGTGCCAGCAGTGCCCCCGAGGGGGGGAACTATGGCTACACCTTC
>TRBJ2-1|TRBV21-1|-|-
CASSLPGQGYNEQFF
TGTGCCAGCAGTTTACCGGGACAGGGCTACAATGAGCAGTTCTTC